This T cell receptor beta chain was identified in a study of blood T cell repertoires in COVID-19. Germline V gene sequence: CDR1 KGHSH, CDR2 LQKENI. V was clipped by 1 base and J by 6 bases; unmatched bases: 7. The CDR3 is 16 amino acids. Produced via immunoSEQ multiplex PCR; TCRdb's table is partial and in-frame only. The sample lists roughly 400,000 clones; approximately 91% were seen once. This study enrolled people aged about 18 to 100 from around 25 US geographic areas. The receptor comes from a woman between 40 and 50 years old with acute COVID-19. The genes are TRBV18 and TRBJ1-4, with 8 bases matching TRBD1. Sequences were obtained from PBMCs or T cells enriched from blood (not recorded which). CDR3 in amino acids: CASSPRPGQDDEKLFF. The CDR3 DNA sequence: TGTGCCAGCTCACCACGACCGGGACAGGATGATGAAAAACTGTTTTTT. The full variable domain, its missing parts supplied by reference TRBV18 and TRBJ1-4, is NAGVMQNPRHLVRRRGQEARLRCSPMKGHSHVYWYRQLPEEGLKFMVYLQKENIIDESGMPKERFSAEFPKEGPSILRIQQVVRGDSAAYFCASSPRPGQDDEKLFFGSGTQLSVL.